Each of the 19 T cell receptor beta chains below was sequenced from the same sample in a study of STAT3 mutations in large granular lymphocyte leukemia. Study-level results: At least one immunodominant TCR beta clonotype appeared in every T-cell large granular lymphocyte leukemia patient.

Data came from immunoSEQ multiplex PCR; TCRdb stores just in-frame clones and leaves some out. This sample has about 10,000 clones, with roughly nine tenths found just once. What these receptors recognize is not known. The sequenced material came from peripheral blood mononuclear cells. All receptors come from a man aged 55 to 70 with T-cell large granular lymphocyte leukemia. Some clones in this sample may be carry-over from other donors' samples.

The chain carries TRBV9 and TRBJ2-7; tentative D call: TRBD1 (6 bases). Germline V gene lookup returns CDR1 SGDLS and CDR2 YYNGEE. The V gene lost 5 bases and the J gene lost 1 base, with 16 bases spanning the gap. This CDR3 is 15 amino acids long. This chain's CDR3 is CASSQRQDPSYEQYF. In DNA, the CDR3 is TGTGCCAGCAGTCAAAGACAGGACCCATCCTACGAGCAGTACTTC.

This rearrangement joins TRBV30 to TRBJ1-6; possibly TRBD1 for D (6 bases). The germline V gene has CDR1 GTSNPN and CDR2 SVGIG (reference sequence). The CDR3 length is 17 residues. V lost 4 bases and J lost 0, with 16 bases in between. CDR3 in DNA: TGTGCCTGGACTGGGGGGGCGTCTATCTCCTATAATTCACCCCTCCACTTT. It encodes CAWTGGASISYNSPLHF.

This chain uses TRBV11-2 with TRBJ1-2, with D perhaps TRBD1 (5 bases). The CDR3 runs to 14 residues. CDR1 is SGHAT, CDR2 FQNNGV, per germline. The V end lost 4 bases, the J end lost 2 bases, and 11 bases lay between the germline ends. The CDR3 reads CASSSRGGNYGYTF. CDR3 in DNA: TGTGCCAGCAGCTCCCGGGGGGGGAACTATGGCTACACCTTC.

The table lists this clone with a count of one. V usage is TRBV15 and J usage is TRBJ2-7; TRBD2 matches at 10 bases. The CDR3 covers 17 residues. Trimming took 4 bases from V and 2 from J; bases not matched to a gene: 11. CDR1 is LNHNV, CDR2 YYDKDF, per germline (reference sequence). The CDR3 DNA sequence: TGTGCCACCAGCACCCGCCCCCCTAGCGGGAGAGCCTACGAGCAGTACTTC. It encodes CATSTRPPSGRAYEQYF.

The V and J genes are TRBV27 and TRBJ2-1, with D perhaps matching TRBD2 (6 bases). The ends were cut back, 2 bases at V and 3 bases at J, with 8 bases in the middle. CDR3 length equals 14 residues. Per the germline V gene, CDR1 is MNHEY and CDR2 is SMNVEV (reference sequence). The DNA of the CDR3 is TGTGCCAGCAGTTTAACGGGAGTCTACAATGAGCAGTTCTTC. Protein: CASSLTGVYNEQFF.

The chain couples TRBV27 to TRBJ1-4; D is unresolved. V shed 11 bases and J shed 6 bases, with 13 bases lying between them. Germline CDR1 MNHEY, CDR2 SMNVEV (reference sequence). CDR3 length: 12 residues. The CDR3 nucleotides read TGTGCCCCTGTCAGGTGGTATGAAAAACTGTTTTTT. Translating it yields CAPVRWYEKLFF.

This clone was found a few times. The rearrangement links TRBV4-2 to TRBJ2-7; D not certain. V was trimmed by 1 base and J by 2 bases, leaving 12 bases between them. The CDR3 sequence is 15 residues long. Germline CDR1 is LGHNA and CDR2 is YNFKEQ. CDR3 in amino acids: CASSQGMAGPYEQYF. The CDR3 nucleotides read TGTGCCAGCAGCCAAGGAATGGCCGGACCCTACGAGCAGTACTTC.

The chain has TRBV19 and TRBJ2-2; D is unresolved. This CDR3 has 15 amino acids. Per germline, CDR1 LNHDA and CDR2 SQIVND (reference sequence). V dropped 6 bases and J dropped 4 bases, with 15 bases sitting between them. The CDR3 region is CASSKIPRATGELFF. CDR3 coding DNA: TGTGCCAGTAGCAAAATCCCGCGCGCCACCGGGGAGCTGTTTTTT. The whole variable domain, remainder taken from reference TRBV19 and TRBJ2-2, is DGGITQSPKYLFRKEGQNVTLSCEQNLNHDAMYWYRQDPGQGLRLIYYSQIVNDFQKGDIAEGYSVSREKKESFPLTVTSAQKNPTAFYLCASSKIPRATGELFFGEGSRLTVL.

This chain links TRBV7-2 with TRBJ1-6; D may be TRBD1 (5 bases). Germline loops: CDR1 SGHTA, CDR2 FQGNSA. V was shortened by 5 bases and J by 7 bases, with 12 bases between the two germline ends. CDR3 length: 14 residues. CDR3 DNA sequence: TGTGCCAGCAGCCCGCCGGGGGGAAATTCACCCCTCCACTTT. Encoded protein: CASSPPGGNSPLHF. Variable domain in full (rest from reference TRBV7-2 and TRBJ1-6): GAGVSQSPSNKVTEKGKDVELRCDPISGHTALYWYRQSLGQGLEFLIYFQGNSAPDKSGLPSDRFSAERTGGSVSTLTIQRTQQEDSAVYLCASSPPGGNSPLHFGNGTRLTVT.

This chain links TRBV28 with TRBJ1-2; no definite D call. The CDR3 loop spans 13 amino acids. The V end was cut by 2 bases, the J end by 5 bases, with 9 bases between. Per the germline V gene, CDR1 is MDHEN and CDR2 is SYDVKM. The CDR3 nucleotides are TGTGCCAGCAGTTTAACGACCAGATATGGCTACACCTTC. It codes for CASSLTTRYGYTF.

The V and J genes are TRBV9 and TRBJ2-5, with 13 positions matching TRBD2. The CDR3 is 17 residues long. Trimming removed 3 bases from V and 2 bases from J; junction bases left unmatched: 7. Germline values: CDR1 SGDLS, CDR2 YYNGEE. The CDR3 nucleotides are TGTGCCAGCAGCGGGGCCCCGGGACTAGCGGGACAAGAGACCCAGTACTTC. This sequence encodes CASSGAPGLAGQETQYF.

This chain joins TRBV7-9 and TRBJ1-2, with TRBD1 as a possible D gene (5 bases). The germline V and J ends were trimmed by 5 bases and 6 bases, with 19 bases remaining between them. Germline-derived CDR1 and CDR2 are SEHNR and FQNEAQ (reference sequence). CDR3 length: 15 amino acids. The CDR3 sequence: CASSLYSRQWDGYTF. CDR3 in DNA: TGTGCCAGCAGCCTTTATAGTCGACAGTGGGATGGCTACACCTTC.

This clone was counted a single time. The rearrangement uses TRBV5-6 and TRBJ2-3, with 7 bases fitting TRBD2. Germline-derived CDR1 and CDR2 are SGHDT and YYEEEE. The CDR3 is 16 amino acids. Germline trimming cut 0 bases from V and 0 bases from J; bases unmatched to any gene: 4. CDR3 coding DNA: TGTGCCAGCAGCTTGGATTGGGGGGGGAGCACAGATACGCAGTATTTT. Its translation: CASSLDWGGSTDTQYF.

The J gene is TRBJ1-2, the V gene TRBV18; the D gene is possibly TRBD1 (5 bases). CDR3 size: 13 residues. The V end was cut by 1 base, the J end by 6 bases, with 9 bases between. From germline, CDR1 is KGHSH and CDR2 LQKENI. The CDR3 here is CASSPRQGDGYTF. CDR3 bases: TGTGCCAGCTCACCACGGCAGGGTGATGGCTACACCTTC. Full variable domain (outside the CDR3, taken from reference TRBV18 and TRBJ1-2): NAGVMQNPRHLVRRRGQEARLRCSPMKGHSHVYWYRQLPEEGLKFMVYLQKENIIDESGMPKERFSAEFPKEGPSILRIQQVVRGDSAAYFCASSPRQGDGYTFGSGTRLTVV.

V and J are TRBV5-6 and TRBJ1-1; a weak D match, TRBD1 (6 bases). The germline V gene has CDR1 SGHDT and CDR2 YYEEEE. V was pared by 2 bases and J by 1 base, with 9 bases between. The CDR3 covers 14 residues. CDR3 region: CASSLQGTNTEAFF. Written as DNA, the CDR3 is TGTGCCAGCAGCTTACAGGGTACGAACACTGAAGCTTTCTTT.

The chain links TRBV15 to TRBJ1-4; unclear D gene. Between the trimmed V and J ends, which lost 1 base and 5 bases, there was a span of 14 bases. CDR3 length equals 16 residues. The germline V gene has CDR1 LNHNV and CDR2 YYDKDF (reference sequence). CDR3 in DNA: TGTGCCACCAGCAGAGCTACCGGGTTCGTCAATGAAAAACTGTTTTTT. Its translation is CATSRATGFVNEKLFF.

The gene calls are TRBV7-2 and TRBJ2-7; D may be TRBD1 or TRBD2 (5 bases each). The CDR3 has 14 amino acids. V was trimmed by 1 base and J by 4 bases, leaving 11 bases between them. CDR1 and CDR2 from the germline V gene are SGHTA and FQGNSA. DNA of the CDR3: TGTGCCAGCAGCTTAGACCCAGGGAGTTACGAGCAGTACTTC. It specifies CASSLDPGSYEQYF.

This chain joins TRBV6-5 and TRBJ2-1, with D perhaps TRBD1 (6 bases). Germline V CDR1 and CDR2: MNHEY, SVGAGI. V lost 6 bases and J lost 4, with 13 bases in between. The CDR3 consists of 14 residues. CDR3 loop: CASREDRLYNEQFF. DNA for the CDR3: TGTGCCAGCAGAGAGGACAGACTTTACAATGAGCAGTTCTTC.

The rearrangement links TRBV6-4 to TRBJ2-1, with D possibly matching TRBD2 (5 bases). Germline V gene data show CDR1 as MRHNA and CDR2 as SNTAGT. The CDR3 totals 15 residues. V lost 6 bases and J lost 2, with 14 bases in between. As DNA, the CDR3 is TGTGCCAGCAGCCCTGGGAGATTGCCCTACAATGAGCAGTTCTTC. It yields the protein CASSPGRLPYNEQFF.